This entry lists 5 T cell receptor beta chains sequenced from one sample in a study of blood T cells in healthy people across ages. Then a second PCR, running about 6 to 11 cycles, was carried out with a sample-barcoded 5' primer and a J-beta primer mix. From the 5' RACE reads, TCRdb called clonotypes with MiXCR, one entry per CDR3 protein. Counted here are roughly 700,000 distinct CDR3 sequences, around 25% occurring once; the ten biggest clones make up 9.4%. The same sample was also studied in work on T cells of mothers and their children.

The sequenced material came from blood. The receptors stem from a boy under 18 in good health.

This clonotype was observed a handful of times. The V gene is TRBV7-9, the J gene TRBJ2-1; TRBD2 matches at 8 bases. The CDR3 has 16 residues. Germline CDR1 reads SEHNR; CDR2 reads FQNEAQ (reference sequence). J gave up 0 bases and V 6 bases, and 7 bases lay outside the gene matches. Here the CDR3 DNA reads TGTGCCAGCAGAGTGTCGGGGGGGACCTCCTACAATGAGCAGTTCTTC. Amino acid sequence: CASRVSGGTSYNEQFF.

The sample holds many counts of this clonotype. The chain couples TRBV5-1 to TRBJ2-2, with a tentative D call TRBD2 (6 bases). The V gene lost 2 bases and the J gene lost 3 bases, with 11 bases spanning the gap. There are 15 residues in the CDR3. CDR1 is SGHRS and CDR2 is YFSETQ in the germline V gene. DNA of the CDR3: TGCGCCAGCAGCTTACCTAGGGACTACACCGGGGAGCTGTTTTTT. Its protein is CASSLPRDYTGELFF. Combining the CDR3 with reference TRBV5-1 and TRBJ2-2 gives the whole variable domain KAGVTQTPRYLIKTRGQQVTLSCSPISGHRSVSWYQQTPGQGLQFLFEYFSETQRNKGNFPGRFSGRQFSNSRSEMNVSTLELGDSALYLCASSLPRDYTGELFFGEGSRLTVL.

The V gene is TRBV7-2, the J gene TRBJ2-3; no clear D. This CDR3 contains 14 residues. From germline, CDR1 is SGHTA and CDR2 FQGNSA. The V end was cut by 5 bases, the J end by 4 bases, with 13 bases between. The CDR3 sequence is CASSPSLLADTQYF. The CDR3 region has the DNA TGTGCCAGCAGCCCTTCCCTCTTGGCAGATACGCAGTATTTT. Using reference TRBV7-2 and TRBJ2-3 for the parts outside the CDR3, the full variable domain is GAGVSQSPSNKVTEKGKDVELRCDPISGHTALYWYRQSLGQGLEFLIYFQGNSAPDKSGLPSDRFSAERTGGSVSTLTIQRTQQEDSAVYLCASSPSLLADTQYFGPGTRLTVL.

This clonotype has just a few counts. This rearrangement joins TRBV7-9 to TRBJ2-7; D remains ambiguous. Between the trimmed V and J ends, which lost 4 bases and 5 bases, there was a span of 21 bases. Germline loops: CDR1 SEHNR, CDR2 FQNEAQ (reference sequence). This CDR3 has 16 residues. The CDR3 DNA reads as TGTGCCAGCAGCTCCCTTGGCGGAAAAACGATCCACGAGCAGTACTTC. Encoded protein: CASSSLGGKTIHEQYF.

The rearrangement joins TRBV7-9 to TRBJ2-2; no reliable D call. V was pared by 5 bases and J by 6 bases, with 10 bases between. The CDR3 covers 13 residues. CDR1 and CDR2 (germline): SEHNR, FQNEAQ (reference sequence). The CDR3 loop reads CASSTQVAGELFF. As DNA, the CDR3 is TGTGCCAGCAGCACTCAAGTTGCCGGGGAGCTGTTTTTT.